The 8 T cell receptor beta chains reported below all come from one sample, sequenced in a study of shared clonotypes between healthy human individuals. Repertoires were generated with immunoSEQ multiplex PCR, while TCRdb's copy carries only in-frame clones and drops some. The sample records about half a million clones, 65% to 85% being singletons. The specimen was PBMCs. The origin of the receptors is a woman aged 40-49 years in good health. Some clones in this sample may be carry-over from other donors' samples.

The V call is TRBV5-6, the J call TRBJ2-2; D possibly corresponds to TRBD1 (6 bases). The CDR3 covers 16 residues. Germline CDR1 SGHDT, CDR2 YYEEEE. Trimming left V 0 bases short and J 5 bases short, with 14 bases between. The CDR3 here is CASSLGLTGQTGELFF. The CDR3 DNA reads TGTGCCAGCAGCTTGGGACTTACAGGGCAAACCGGGGAGCTGTTTTTT.

V is TRBV18 and J is TRBJ2-5; possibly TRBD2 for D (6 bases). V was shortened by 3 bases and J by 5 bases, with 19 bases between the two germline ends. The CDR3 loop spans 16 amino acids. In germline, CDR1 is KGHSH, CDR2 LQKENI. Here the CDR3 DNA reads TGTGCCAGCTCACCCCTTCTAGCGCTGACAGACGAGACCCAGTACTTC. Translation gives CASSPLLALTDETQYF.

A note on this clone: This likely traces to a read error, being one base from a far larger clone. The J gene is TRBJ2-7, the V gene TRBV5-1; 7 bases are a match to TRBD1. The CDR3 has 13 amino acids. J gave up 4 bases and V 3 bases, and 4 bases lay outside the gene matches. Germline V gene sequence: CDR1 SGHRS, CDR2 YFSETQ. CDR3: CASSYRQGYEQYF. The CDR3, as DNA: TGCGCCAGCAGCTACAGACAGGGTTACGAGCAGTACTTC.

The chain employs TRBV5-6 and TRBJ2-7, with D perhaps TRBD1 (5 bases). CDR1 is SGHDT and CDR2 is YYEEEE in the germline V gene. Trimming stripped 1 base from V and 3 bases from J, with 11 bases between. The CDR3 spans 14 residues. CDR3 DNA sequence: TGTGCCAGCAGCTTGATGCAGGGATTCTACGAGCAGTACTTC. It yields the protein CASSLMQGFYEQYF.

The gene calls are TRBV14 and TRBJ2-5; unclear D gene. V was cut by 0 bases and J by 5 bases, with 10 bases left in between. CDR3 size: 14 residues. Germline V lookup: CDR1 SGHDN, CDR2 FVKESK. The CDR3 sequence is CASSQELGMETQYF. CDR3 nucleotides: TGTGCCAGCAGCCAAGAACTGGGGATGGAGACCCAGTACTTC.

The chain has TRBV7-9 and TRBJ2-2; 7 bases line up with TRBD1. CDR3 size: 18 residues. Germline V CDR1 and CDR2: SEHNR, FQNEAQ (reference sequence). V lost 5 bases, J lost 2 bases, and 14 bases stayed unmatched. The CDR3 spells CASSPTIIGTVNTGELFF. The DNA for the CDR3 is TGTGCCAGCAGCCCAACTATCATCGGGACAGTAAACACCGGGGAGCTGTTTTTT. The full variable domain, with the rest looked up from reference TRBV7-9 and TRBJ2-2, is DTGVSQNPRHKITKRGQNVTFRCDPISEHNRLYWYRQTLGQGPEFLTYFQNEAQLEKSRLLSDRFSAERPKGSFSTLEIQRTEQGDSAMYLCASSPTIIGTVNTGELFFGEGSRLTVL.

This clone has only a few counts. The chain carries TRBV19 and TRBJ2-7; the match to TRBD2 covers 9 bases. Germline V gene data show CDR1 as LNHDA and CDR2 as SQIVND (reference sequence). The CDR3 spans 16 residues. J gave up 3 bases and V 5 bases, and 11 bases lay outside the gene matches. The CDR3 region is CASSPPGSGGFYEQYF. CDR3 DNA sequence: TGTGCCAGTAGTCCCCCGGGGAGCGGGGGGTTCTACGAGCAGTACTTC. The full variable domain, its missing parts supplied by reference TRBV19 and TRBJ2-7, is DGGITQSPKYLFRKEGQNVTLSCEQNLNHDAMYWYRQDPGQGLRLIYYSQIVNDFQKGDIAEGYSVSREKKESFPLTVTSAQKNPTAFYLCASSPPGSGGFYEQYFGPGTRLTVT.

The CDR3 here is CSVVGGGSEQFF. The CDR3 nucleotides read TGCAGCGTTGTGGGAGGGGGCAGTGAGCAGTTCTTC. The chain joins TRBV29-1 to TRBJ2-1; D is tentatively TRBD1 or TRBD2 (7 bases each). CDR1 and CDR2 from the germline V gene are SQVTM and ANQGSEA. The CDR3 extends over 12 amino acids. V shed 4 bases and J shed 9 bases, with 13 bases lying between them.